The sequence of this T cell receptor beta chain was determined in a study of beta chain features in type 1 diabetes. The study, taken as a whole, reports: Significant though moderate, a shortening of TCRB CDR3s appeared in all four CD4+ subsets of Type 1 diabetes patients. A closer apparent resemblance between naive, central memory and Treg TCRB repertoires was seen in patients than in healthy donors.

Expressed TCRB transcripts were sequenced because the isolated RNA had all been reverse transcribed beforehand. Repertoires were generated with immunoSEQ multiplex PCR, while TCRdb's copy carries only in-frame clones and drops some. The repertoire includes 200,000 to 300,000 clones, around 9.9% of them detected once, and about 0.018% sits in the top ten. Points on this clone: Its antigen is currently unknown.

CD4+ naive, central memory, regulatory and stem cell-like memory cells were sorted via CD45RO/CCR7/CD25/CD127/CD95/CD27. Germline CDR1 and CDR2: SQVTM and ANQGSEA. The CDR3 has 13 amino acids. V lost 7 bases, J lost 4 bases, and 15 bases lay in between. The rearrangement joins TRBV29-1 to TRBJ2-3; D perhaps matches TRBD1 (6 bases). The sample taken for sequencing was naive CD4+ T cells from blood. This clonotype originated in a man aged 25-40 years with type 1 diabetes. The CDR3 region is CSGQERRADTQYF. The CDR3 DNA reads as TGCAGCGGACAGGAGCGGCGGGCAGATACGCAGTATTTT.